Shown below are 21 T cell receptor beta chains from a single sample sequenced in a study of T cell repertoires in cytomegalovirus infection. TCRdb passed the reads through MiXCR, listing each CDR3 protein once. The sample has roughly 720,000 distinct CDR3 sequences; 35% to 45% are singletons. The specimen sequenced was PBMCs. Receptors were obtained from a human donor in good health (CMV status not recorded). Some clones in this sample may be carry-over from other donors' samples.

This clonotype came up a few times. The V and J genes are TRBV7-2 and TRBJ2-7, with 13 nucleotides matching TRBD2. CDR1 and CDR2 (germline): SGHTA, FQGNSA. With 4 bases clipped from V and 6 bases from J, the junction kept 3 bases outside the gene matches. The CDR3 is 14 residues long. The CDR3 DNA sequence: TGTGCCAGCAGCTCCTGGACTAGCGGGGGCGAGCAGTACTTC. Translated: CASSSWTSGGEQYF.

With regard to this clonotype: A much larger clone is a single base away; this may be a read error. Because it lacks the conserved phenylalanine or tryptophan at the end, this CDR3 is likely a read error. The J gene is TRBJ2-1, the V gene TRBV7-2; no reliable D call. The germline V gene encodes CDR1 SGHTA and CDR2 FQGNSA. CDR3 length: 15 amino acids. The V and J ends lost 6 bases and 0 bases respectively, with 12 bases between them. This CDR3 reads CASRLRTSSYNEQFL. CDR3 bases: TGTGCCAGCAGGTTACGTACCAGCTCCTACAATGAGCAGTTCTTA.

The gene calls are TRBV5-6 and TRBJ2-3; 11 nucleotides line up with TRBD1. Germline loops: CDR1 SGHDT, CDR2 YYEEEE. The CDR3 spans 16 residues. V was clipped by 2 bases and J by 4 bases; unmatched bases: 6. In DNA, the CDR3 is TGTGCCAGCAGCTTAAGGGACAGGGGGAACGCAGATACGCAGTATTTT. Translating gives CASSLRDRGNADTQYF.

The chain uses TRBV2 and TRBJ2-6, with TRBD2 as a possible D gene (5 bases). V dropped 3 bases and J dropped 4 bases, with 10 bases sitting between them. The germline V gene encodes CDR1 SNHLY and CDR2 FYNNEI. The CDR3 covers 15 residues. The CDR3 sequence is CASSDEGPGANVLTF. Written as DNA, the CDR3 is TGTGCCAGCAGTGATGAGGGCCCCGGGGCCAACGTCCTGACTTTC.

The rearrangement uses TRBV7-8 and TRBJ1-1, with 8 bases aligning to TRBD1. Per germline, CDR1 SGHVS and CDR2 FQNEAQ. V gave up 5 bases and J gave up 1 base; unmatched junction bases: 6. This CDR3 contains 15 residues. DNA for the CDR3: TGTGCCAGCAGCCCGGGACAGGCAACGAACACTGAAGCTTTCTTT. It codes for CASSPGQATNTEAFF. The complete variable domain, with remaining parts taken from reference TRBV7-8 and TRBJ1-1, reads GAGVSQSPRYKVAKRGQDVALRCDPISGHVSLFWYQQALGQGPEFLTYFQNEAQLDKSGLPSDRFFAERPEGSVSTLKIQRTQQEDSAVYLCASSPGQATNTEAFFGQGTRLTVV.

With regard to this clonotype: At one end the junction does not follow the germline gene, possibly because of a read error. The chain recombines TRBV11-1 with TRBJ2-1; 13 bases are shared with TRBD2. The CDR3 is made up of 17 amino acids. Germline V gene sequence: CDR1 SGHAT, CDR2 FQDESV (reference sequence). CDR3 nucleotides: TGTGCCAGCAGCTTAGACGGAGGGACTAGCGGGATAAATGAGCAGTTATTC. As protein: CASSLDGGTSGINEQLF.

For the CDR3, the DNA is TGCAGTGCCAATAGCGGGGGGTACACCGGGGAGCTGTTTTTT. This translates into CSANSGGYTGELFF. The rearrangement uses TRBV20-1 and TRBJ2-2, with TRBD2 matching over 10 bases. Germline CDR1 reads DFQATT; CDR2 reads SNEGSKA (reference sequence). The trim removed 6 bases at V and 3 bases at J, leaving 4 bases unmatched. The CDR3 covers 14 residues.

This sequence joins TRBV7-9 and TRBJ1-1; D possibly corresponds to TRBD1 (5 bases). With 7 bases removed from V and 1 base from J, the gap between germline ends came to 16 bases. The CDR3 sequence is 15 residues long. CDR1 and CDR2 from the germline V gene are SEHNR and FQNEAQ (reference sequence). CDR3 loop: CASIQGTGWNTEAFF. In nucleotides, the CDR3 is TGTGCCAGCATCCAGGGAACAGGATGGAACACTGAAGCTTTCTTT.

The CDR3 region is CASSSSKGVPEQFF. The CDR3 DNA reads TGTGCCAGCAGCTCCTCGAAGGGGGTCCCTGAGCAGTTCTTC. This chain connects TRBV7-9 to TRBJ2-1; D is possibly TRBD1 (6 bases). Germline CDR1 SEHNR, CDR2 FQNEAQ (reference sequence). Trimming cost V 4 bases and J 9 bases, with 16 bases left between them. The CDR3 has 14 residues.

The CDR3 sequence is CASMEFGGSTDTQYF. CDR3 nucleotides: TGTGCCAGCATGGAGTTCGGGGGAAGCACAGATACGCAGTATTTT. This sequence joins TRBV27 and TRBJ2-3, with D perhaps matching TRBD2 (6 bases). Trimming removed 7 bases from V and 0 bases from J, with 14 bases in between. The CDR3 is made up of 15 amino acids. Looked up from germline, CDR1 is MNHEY and CDR2 is SMNVEV (reference sequence).

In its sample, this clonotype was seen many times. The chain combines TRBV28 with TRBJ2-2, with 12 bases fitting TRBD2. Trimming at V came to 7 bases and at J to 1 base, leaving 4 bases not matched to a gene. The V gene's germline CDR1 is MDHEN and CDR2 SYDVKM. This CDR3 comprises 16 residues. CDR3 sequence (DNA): TGTGCCAGCATCCAGACTAGCGGGGGGAACACCGGGGAGCTGTTTTTT. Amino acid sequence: CASIQTSGGNTGELFF.

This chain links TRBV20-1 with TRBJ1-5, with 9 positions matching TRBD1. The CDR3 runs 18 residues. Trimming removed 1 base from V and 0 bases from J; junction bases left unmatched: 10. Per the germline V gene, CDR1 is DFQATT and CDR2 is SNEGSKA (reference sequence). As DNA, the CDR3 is TGCAGTGCTAGAGCCAAGGGAACAGGGGGCTATAGCAATCAGCCCCAGCATTTT. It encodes CSARAKGTGGYSNQPQHF.

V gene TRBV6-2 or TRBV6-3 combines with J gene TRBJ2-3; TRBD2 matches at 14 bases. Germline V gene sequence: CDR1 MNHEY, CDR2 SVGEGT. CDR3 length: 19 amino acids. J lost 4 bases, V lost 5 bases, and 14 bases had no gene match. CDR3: CASSRRTSGRRRAADTQYF. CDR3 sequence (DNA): TGTGCCAGCAGTCGGCGGACTAGCGGGAGGAGGCGAGCGGCAGATACGCAGTATTTT.

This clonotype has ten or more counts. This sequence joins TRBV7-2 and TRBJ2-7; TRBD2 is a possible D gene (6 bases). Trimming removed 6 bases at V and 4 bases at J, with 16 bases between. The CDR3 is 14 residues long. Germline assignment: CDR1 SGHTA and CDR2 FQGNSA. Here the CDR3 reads CASSYIAVDYEQYF. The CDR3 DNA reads TGTGCCAGCAGTTATATAGCGGTAGATTACGAGCAGTACTTC.

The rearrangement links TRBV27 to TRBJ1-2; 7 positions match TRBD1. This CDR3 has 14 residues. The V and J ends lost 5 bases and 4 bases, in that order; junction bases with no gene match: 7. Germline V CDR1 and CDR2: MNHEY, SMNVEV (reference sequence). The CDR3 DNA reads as TGTGCCAGCAGTACATACAGGGGCCTCTATGGCTACACCTTC. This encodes CASSTYRGLYGYTF.

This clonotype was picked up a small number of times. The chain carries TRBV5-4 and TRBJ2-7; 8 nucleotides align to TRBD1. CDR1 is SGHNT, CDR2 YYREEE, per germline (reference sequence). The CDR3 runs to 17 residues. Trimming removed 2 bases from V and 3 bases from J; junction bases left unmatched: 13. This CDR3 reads CASSFKYRGIALYEQYF. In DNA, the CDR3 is TGTGCCAGCAGCTTTAAATACAGGGGGATAGCACTCTACGAGCAGTACTTC.

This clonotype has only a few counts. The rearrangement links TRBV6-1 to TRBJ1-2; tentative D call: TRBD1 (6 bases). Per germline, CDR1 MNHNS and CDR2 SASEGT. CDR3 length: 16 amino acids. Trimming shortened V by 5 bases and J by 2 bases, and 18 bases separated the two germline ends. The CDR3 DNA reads TGTGCCAGCAGTACTAAGCTACAGGGATGGAACTATGGCTACACCTTC. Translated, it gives CASSTKLQGWNYGYTF.

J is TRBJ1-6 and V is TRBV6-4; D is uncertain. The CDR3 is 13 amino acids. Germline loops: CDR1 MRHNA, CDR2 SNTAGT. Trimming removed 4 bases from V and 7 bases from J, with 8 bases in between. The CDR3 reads CASSGSVNSPLHF. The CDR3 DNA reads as TGTGCCAGCAGTGGATCAGTAAATTCACCCCTCCACTTT.

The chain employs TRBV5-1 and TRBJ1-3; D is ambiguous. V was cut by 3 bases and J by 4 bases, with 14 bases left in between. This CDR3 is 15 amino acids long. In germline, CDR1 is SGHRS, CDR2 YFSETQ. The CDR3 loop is CASSSSVAGGNTIYF. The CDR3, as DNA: TGCGCCAGCAGCTCGTCCGTGGCGGGAGGAAACACCATATATTTT.

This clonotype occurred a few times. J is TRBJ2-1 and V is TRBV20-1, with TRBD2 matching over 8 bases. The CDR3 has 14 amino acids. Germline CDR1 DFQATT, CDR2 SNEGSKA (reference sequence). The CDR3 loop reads CSKGAGEIHNEQFF. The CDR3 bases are TGCAGCAAAGGAGCGGGAGAGATACACAATGAGCAGTTCTTC.

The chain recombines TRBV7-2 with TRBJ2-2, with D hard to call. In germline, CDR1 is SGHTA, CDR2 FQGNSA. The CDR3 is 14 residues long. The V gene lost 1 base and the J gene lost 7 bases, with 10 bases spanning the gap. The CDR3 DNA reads TGTGCCAGCAGCTTAGGTCGGTTAGGCGGGGAGCTGTTTTTT. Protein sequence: CASSLGRLGGELFF.